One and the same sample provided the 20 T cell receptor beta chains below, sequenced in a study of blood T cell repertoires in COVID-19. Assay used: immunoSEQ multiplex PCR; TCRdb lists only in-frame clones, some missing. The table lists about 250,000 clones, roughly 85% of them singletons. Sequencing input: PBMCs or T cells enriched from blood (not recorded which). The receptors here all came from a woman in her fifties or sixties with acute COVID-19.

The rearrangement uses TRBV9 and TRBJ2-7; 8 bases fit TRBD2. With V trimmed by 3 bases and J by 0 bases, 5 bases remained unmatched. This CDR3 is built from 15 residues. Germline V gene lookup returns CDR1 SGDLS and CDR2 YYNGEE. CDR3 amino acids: CASSAVAGSSYEQYF. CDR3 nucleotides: TGTGCCAGCAGCGCAGTAGCGGGGAGCTCCTACGAGCAGTACTTC.

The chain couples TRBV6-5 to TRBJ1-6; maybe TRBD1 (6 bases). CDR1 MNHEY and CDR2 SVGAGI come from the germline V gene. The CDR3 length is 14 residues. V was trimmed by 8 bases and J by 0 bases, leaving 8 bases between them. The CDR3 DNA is TGTGCCAGCGGACAGAGCTCCTATAATTCACCCCTCCACTTT. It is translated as CASGQSSYNSPLHF.

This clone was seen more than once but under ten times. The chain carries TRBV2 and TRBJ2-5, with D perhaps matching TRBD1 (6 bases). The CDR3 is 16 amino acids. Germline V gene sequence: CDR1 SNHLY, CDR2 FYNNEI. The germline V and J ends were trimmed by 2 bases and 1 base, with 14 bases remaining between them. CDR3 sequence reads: CASSESRRGGQETQYF. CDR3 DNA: TGTGCCAGCAGTGAATCAAGGCGAGGGGGCCAAGAGACCCAGTACTTC.

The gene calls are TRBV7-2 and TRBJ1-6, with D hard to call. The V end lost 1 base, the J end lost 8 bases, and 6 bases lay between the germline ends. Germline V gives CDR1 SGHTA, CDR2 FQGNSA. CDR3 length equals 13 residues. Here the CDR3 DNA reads TGTGCCAGCAGCTTAGGGGCCCATTCACCCCTCCACTTT. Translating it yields CASSLGAHSPLHF.

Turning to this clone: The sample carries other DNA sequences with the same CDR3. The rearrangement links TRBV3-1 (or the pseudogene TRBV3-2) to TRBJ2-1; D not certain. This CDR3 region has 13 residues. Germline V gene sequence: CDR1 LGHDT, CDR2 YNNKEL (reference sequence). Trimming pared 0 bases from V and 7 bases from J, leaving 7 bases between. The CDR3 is CASSQDLRNEQFF. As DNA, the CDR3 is TGTGCCAGCAGCCAAGATCTGCGGAATGAGCAGTTCTTC.

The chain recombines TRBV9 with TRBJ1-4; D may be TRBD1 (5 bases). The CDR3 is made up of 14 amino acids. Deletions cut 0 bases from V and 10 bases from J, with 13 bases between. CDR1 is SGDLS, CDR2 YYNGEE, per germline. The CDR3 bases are TGTGCCAGCAGCGTAGAAGGTTCTAGGGGAAAACTGTTTTTT. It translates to CASSVEGSRGKLFF.

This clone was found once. The CDR3 spells CASSLDRAGVLGETQYF. For the CDR3, the DNA is TGTGCCAGCAGCTTAGATAGGGCGGGGGTCCTTGGGGAGACCCAGTACTTC. The rearrangement joins TRBV7-8 to TRBJ2-5; 7 bases align to TRBD2. The CDR3 runs 17 residues. Germline values: CDR1 SGHVS, CDR2 FQNEAQ. V shed 1 base, J shed 5 bases, and the junction held 13 bases outside the gene matches.

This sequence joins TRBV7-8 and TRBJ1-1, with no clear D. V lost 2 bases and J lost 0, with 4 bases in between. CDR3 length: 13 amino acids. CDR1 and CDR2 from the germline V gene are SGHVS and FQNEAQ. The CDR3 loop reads CASSLQMNTEAFF. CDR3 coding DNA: TGTGCCAGCAGCTTACAGATGAACACTGAAGCTTTCTTT.

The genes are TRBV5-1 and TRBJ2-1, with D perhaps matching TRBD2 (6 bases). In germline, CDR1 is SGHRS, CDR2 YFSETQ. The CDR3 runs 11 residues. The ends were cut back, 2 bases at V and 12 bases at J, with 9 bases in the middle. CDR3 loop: CASSFEAGQFF. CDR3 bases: TGCGCCAGCAGCTTCGAAGCGGGGCAGTTCTTC.

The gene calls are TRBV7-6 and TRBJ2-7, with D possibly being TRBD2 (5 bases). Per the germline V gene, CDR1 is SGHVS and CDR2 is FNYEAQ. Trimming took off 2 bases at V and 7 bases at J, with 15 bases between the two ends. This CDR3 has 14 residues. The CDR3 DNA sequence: TGTGCCAGCAGCTTATTAACGGGTACGGGGGAGCAGTACTTC. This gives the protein CASSLLTGTGEQYF. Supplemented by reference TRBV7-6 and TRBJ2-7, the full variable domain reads GAGVSQSPRYKVTKRGQDVALRCDPISGHVSLYWYRQALGQGPEFLTYFNYEAQQDKSGLPNDRFSAERPEGSISTLTIQRTEQRDSAMYRCASSLLTGTGEQYFGPGTRLTVT.

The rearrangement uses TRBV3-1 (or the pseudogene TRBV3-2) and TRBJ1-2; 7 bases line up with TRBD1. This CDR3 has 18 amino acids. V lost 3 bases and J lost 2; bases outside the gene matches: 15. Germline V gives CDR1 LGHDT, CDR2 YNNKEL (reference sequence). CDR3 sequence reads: CASSQGSQPDRANYGYTF. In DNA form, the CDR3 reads TGTGCCAGCAGCCAGGGGTCCCAACCAGACAGGGCGAACTATGGCTACACCTTC.

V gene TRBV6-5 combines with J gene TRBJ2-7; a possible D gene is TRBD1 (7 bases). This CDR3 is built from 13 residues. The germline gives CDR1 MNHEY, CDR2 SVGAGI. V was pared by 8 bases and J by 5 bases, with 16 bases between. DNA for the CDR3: TGTGCCAGCTCCAGGGGGGCCAGCGACGAGCAGTACTTC. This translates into CASSRGASDEQYF.

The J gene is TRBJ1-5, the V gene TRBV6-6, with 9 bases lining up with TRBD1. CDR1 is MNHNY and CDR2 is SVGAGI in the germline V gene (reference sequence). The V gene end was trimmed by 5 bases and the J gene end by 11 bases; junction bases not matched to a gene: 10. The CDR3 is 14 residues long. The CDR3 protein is CASSAPGTGKSQHF. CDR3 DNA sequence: TGTGCCAGCAGTGCACCCGGGACAGGGAAGTCCCAGCATTTT.

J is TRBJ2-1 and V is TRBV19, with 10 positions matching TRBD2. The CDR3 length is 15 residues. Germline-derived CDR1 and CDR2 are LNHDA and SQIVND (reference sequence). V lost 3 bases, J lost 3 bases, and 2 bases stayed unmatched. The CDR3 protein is CASSIQRGGYNEQFF. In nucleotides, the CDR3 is TGTGCCAGTAGTATCCAGCGGGGGGGCTACAATGAGCAGTTCTTC. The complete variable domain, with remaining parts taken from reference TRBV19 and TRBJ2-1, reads DGGITQSPKYLFRKEGQNVTLSCEQNLNHDAMYWYRQDPGQGLRLIYYSQIVNDFQKGDIAEGYSVSREKKESFPLTVTSAQKNPTAFYLCASSIQRGGYNEQFFGPGTRLTVL.

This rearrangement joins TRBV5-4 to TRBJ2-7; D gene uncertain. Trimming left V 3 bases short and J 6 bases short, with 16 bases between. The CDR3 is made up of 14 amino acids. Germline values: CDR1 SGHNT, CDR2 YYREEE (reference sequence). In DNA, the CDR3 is TGTGCCAGCAGCTCTGACCTTTCTCCGGGCGAGCAGTACTTC. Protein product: CASSSDLSPGEQYF.

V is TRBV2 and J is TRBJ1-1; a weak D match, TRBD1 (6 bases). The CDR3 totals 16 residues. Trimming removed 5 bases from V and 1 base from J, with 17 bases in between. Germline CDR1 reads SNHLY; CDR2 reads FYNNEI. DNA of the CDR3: TGTGCCAGCAGTAGGGCTGGGGGCAGCTCGAACACTGAAGCTTTCTTT. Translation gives CASSRAGGSSNTEAFF.

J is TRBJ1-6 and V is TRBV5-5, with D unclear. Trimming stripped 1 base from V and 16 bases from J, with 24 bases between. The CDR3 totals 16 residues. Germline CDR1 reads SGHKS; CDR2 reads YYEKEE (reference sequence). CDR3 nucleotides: TGTGCCAGCAGCTTGTTCGGGCCGCAGCGGCATTCAGAGCTCCACTTT. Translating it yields CASSLFGPQRHSELHF. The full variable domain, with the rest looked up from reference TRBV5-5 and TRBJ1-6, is DAGVTQSPTHLIKTRGQQVTLRCSPISGHKSVSWYQQVLGQGPQFIFQYYEKEERGRGNFPDRFSARQFPNYSSELNVNALLLGDSALYLCASSLFGPQRHSELHFGNGTRLTVT.

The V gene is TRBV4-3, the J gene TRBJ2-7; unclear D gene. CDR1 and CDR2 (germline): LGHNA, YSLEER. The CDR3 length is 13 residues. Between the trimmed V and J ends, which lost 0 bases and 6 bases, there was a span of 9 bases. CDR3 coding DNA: TGCGCCAGCAGCCAAGATATGGCTGGCGAGCAGTACTTC. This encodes CASSQDMAGEQYF.

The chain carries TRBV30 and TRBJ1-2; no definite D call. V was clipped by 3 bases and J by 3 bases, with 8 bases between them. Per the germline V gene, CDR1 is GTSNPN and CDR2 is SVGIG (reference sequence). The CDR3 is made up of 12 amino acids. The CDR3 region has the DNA TGTGCCTGGAGGCGGGGAGACTATGGCTACACCTTC. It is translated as CAWRRGDYGYTF.

In DNA form, the CDR3 reads TGTGCCAGCAGTTTTAGGGGGGGAAACGAGCAGTACTTC. This sequence encodes CASSFRGGNEQYF. This chain joins TRBV27 and TRBJ2-7, with D possibly being TRBD2 (7 bases). This CDR3 has 13 residues. Between the trimmed V and J ends, which lost 3 bases and 5 bases, there was a span of 11 bases. Germline V lookup: CDR1 MNHEY, CDR2 SMNVEV (reference sequence).